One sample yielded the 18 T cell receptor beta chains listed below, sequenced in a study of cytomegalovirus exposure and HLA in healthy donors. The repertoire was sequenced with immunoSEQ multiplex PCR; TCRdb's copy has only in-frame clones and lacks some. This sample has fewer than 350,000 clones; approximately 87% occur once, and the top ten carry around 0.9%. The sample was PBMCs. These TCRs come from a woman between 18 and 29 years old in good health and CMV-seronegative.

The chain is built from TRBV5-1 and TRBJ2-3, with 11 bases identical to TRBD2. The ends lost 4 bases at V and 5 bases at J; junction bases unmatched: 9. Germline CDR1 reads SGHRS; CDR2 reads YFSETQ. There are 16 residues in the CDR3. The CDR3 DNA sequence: TGCGCCAGCAGCCCCAATAGCGGGAGGGCGGGAGATACGCAGTATTTT. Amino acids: CASSPNSGRAGDTQYF.

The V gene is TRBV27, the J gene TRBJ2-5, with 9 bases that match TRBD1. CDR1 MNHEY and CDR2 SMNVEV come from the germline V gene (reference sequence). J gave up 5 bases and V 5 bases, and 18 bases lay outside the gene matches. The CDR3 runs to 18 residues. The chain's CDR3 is CASSTGTGRLAGGETQYF. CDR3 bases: TGTGCCAGCAGTACCGGGACAGGGAGGTTGGCCGGTGGGGAGACCCAGTACTTC.

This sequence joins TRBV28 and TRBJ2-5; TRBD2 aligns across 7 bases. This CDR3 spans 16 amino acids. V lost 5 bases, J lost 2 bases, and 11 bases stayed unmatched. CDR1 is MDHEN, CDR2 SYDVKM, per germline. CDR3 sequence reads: CASSHRDYNLQETQYF. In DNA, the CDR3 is TGTGCCAGCAGTCACCGGGACTACAACCTTCAAGAGACCCAGTACTTC.

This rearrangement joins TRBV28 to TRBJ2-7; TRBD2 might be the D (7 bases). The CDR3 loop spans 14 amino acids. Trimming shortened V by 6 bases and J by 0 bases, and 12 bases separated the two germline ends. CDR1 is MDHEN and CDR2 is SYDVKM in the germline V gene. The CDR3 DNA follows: TGTGCCAGCAGGGAGGGGGGGAGCTCCTACGAGCAGTACTTC. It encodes CASREGGSSYEQYF. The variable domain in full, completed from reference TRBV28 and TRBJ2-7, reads DVKVTQSSRYLVKRTGEKVFLECVQDMDHENMFWYRQDPGLGLRLIYFSYDVKMKEKGDIPEGYSVSREKKERFSLILESASTNQTSMYLCASREGGSSYEQYFGPGTRLTVT.

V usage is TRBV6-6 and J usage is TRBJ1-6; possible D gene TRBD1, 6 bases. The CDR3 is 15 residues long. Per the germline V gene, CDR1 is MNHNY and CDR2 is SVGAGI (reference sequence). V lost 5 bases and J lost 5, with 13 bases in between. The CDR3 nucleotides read TGTGCCAGCAGTCAAACGACAGGCCATAATTCACCCCTCCACTTT. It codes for CASSQTTGHNSPLHF.

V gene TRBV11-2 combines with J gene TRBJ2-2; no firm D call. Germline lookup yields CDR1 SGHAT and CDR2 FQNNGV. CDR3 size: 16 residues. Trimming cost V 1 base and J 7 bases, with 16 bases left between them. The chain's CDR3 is CASSLGLPMKIGELFF. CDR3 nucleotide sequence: TGTGCCAGCAGCTTAGGACTCCCTATGAAGATCGGGGAGCTGTTTTTT.

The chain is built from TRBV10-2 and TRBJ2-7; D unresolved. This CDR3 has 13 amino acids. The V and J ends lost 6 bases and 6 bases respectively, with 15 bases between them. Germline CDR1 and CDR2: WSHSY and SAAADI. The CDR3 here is CASSPLLVAEQYF. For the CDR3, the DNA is TGCGCCAGCAGCCCTCTATTGGTCGCCGAGCAGTACTTC.

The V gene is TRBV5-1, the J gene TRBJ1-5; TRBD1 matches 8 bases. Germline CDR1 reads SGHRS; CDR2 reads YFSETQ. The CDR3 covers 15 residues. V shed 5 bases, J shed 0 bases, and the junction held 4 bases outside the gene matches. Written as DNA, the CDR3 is TGCGCCAGCAGTACGACAGGGGCTAGCAATCAGCCCCAGCATTTT. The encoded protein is CASSTTGASNQPQHF. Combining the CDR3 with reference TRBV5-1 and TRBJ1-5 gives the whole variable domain KAGVTQTPRYLIKTRGQQVTLSCSPISGHRSVSWYQQTPGQGLQFLFEYFSETQRNKGNFPGRFSGRQFSNSRSEMNVSTLELGDSALYLCASSTTGASNQPQHFGDGTRLSIL.

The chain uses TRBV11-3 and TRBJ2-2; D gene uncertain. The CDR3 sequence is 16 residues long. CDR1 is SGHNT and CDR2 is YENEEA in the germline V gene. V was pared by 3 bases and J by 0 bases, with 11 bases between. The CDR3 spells CASSFAGLSNTGELFF. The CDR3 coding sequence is TGTGCCAGCAGCTTCGCCGGGTTATCGAACACCGGGGAGCTGTTTTTT.

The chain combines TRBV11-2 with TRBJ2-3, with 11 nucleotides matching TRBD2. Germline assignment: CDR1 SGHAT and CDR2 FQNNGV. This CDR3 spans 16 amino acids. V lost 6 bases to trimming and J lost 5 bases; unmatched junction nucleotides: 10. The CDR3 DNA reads TGTGCCAGCAGACACCCACTAGGACTAGCGGGAGATACGCAGTATTTT. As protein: CASRHPLGLAGDTQYF.

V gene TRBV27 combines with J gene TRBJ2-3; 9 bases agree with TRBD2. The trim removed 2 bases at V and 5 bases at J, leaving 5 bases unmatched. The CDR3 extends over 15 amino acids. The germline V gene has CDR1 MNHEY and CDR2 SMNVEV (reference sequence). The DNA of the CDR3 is TGTGCCAGCAGTTTAGGCGGGAGGGCCGGAGATACGCAGTATTTT. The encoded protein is CASSLGGRAGDTQYF.

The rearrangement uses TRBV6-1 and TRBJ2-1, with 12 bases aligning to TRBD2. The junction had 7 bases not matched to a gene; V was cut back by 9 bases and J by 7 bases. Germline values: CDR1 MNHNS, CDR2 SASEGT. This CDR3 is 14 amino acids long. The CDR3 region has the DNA TGTGCCAGTTCTACTAGCGGGAGGCAAAATGAGCAGTTCTTC. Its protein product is CASSTSGRQNEQFF.

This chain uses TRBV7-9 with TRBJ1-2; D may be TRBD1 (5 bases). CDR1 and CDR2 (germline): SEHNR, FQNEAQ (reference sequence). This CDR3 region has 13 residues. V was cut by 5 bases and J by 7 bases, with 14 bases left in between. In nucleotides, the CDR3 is TGTGCCAGCAGCCCATCTGGGGGGTCTGGCTACACCTTC. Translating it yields CASSPSGGSGYTF.

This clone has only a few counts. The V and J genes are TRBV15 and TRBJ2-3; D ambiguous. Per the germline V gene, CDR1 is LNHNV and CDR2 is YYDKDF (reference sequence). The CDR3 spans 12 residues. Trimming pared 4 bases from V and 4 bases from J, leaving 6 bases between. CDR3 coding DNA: TGTGCCACCAGCACACCGGCAGATACGCAGTATTTT. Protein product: CATSTPADTQYF.

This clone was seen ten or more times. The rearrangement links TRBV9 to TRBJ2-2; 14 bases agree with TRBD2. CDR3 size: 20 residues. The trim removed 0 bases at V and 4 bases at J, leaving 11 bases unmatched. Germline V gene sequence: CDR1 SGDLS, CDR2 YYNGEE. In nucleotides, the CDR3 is TGTGCCAGCAGCGTAGGAAGGGGGACTAGCGGGAGTTTTGTCACCGGGGAGCTGTTTTTT. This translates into CASSVGRGTSGSFVTGELFF.

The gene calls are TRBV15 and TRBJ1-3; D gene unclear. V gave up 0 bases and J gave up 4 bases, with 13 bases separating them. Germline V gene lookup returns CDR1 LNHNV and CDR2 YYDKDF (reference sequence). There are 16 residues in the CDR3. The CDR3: CATSRERLEVGNTIYF. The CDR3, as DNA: TGTGCCACCAGCAGAGAGAGACTCGAGGTCGGAAACACCATATATTTT.

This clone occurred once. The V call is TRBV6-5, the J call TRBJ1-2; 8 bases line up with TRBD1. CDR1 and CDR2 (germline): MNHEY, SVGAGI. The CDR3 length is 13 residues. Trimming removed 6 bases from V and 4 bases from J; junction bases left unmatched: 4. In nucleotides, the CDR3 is TGTGCCAGCAGACGGACAGGGATCTATGGCTACACCTTC. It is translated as CASRRTGIYGYTF.

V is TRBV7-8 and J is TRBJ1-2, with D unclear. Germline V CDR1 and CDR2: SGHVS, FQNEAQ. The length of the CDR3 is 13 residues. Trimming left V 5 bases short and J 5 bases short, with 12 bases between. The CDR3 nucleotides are TGTGCCAGCAGCCCCGAGTCCCGGTATGGCTACACCTTC. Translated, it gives CASSPESRYGYTF.